This T cell receptor beta chain was profiled in a study of Ad26.COV2.S vaccination and SARS-CoV-2 variants. About this clone: Its antigen is currently unknown.

The protocol was immunoSEQ multiplex PCR, while the TCRdb copy is restricted to in-frame clones and leaves out a portion. The sample carries about 430,000 clones, 90% recorded once. Treatment defined: around 19 received Ad26.COV2.S at low or high dose, single or two shots; a few received placebo; per-sample allocation not given. Specimens were obtained on day 63 following the first vaccine or placebo injection. Ad26.COV2.S expressed prefusion-stabilized spike from the original Wuhan strain. Findings of the study overall: Spike-specific TCR breadth in vaccine recipients exceeded that seen in placebo recipients.

The V segment lost 4 bases and the J segment 7 bases; nucleotides outside the gene matches: 3. CDR1 MNHEY and CDR2 SMNVEV come from the germline V gene (reference sequence). CDR3 size: 14 residues. Sequencing used peripheral blood, obtained in a trial of Ad26.COV2.S vaccine versus placebo. V and J are TRBV27 and TRBJ1-6; 8 nucleotides match TRBD1. This sequence originates from a person between 18 and 59 years old who received the Ad26.COV2.S COVID-19 vaccine or a placebo. CDR3 region: CASSWDRQNSPLHF. The CDR3 bases are TGTGCCAGCAGTTGGGACAGGCAAAATTCACCCCTCCACTTT.